This TCR beta chain was sequenced during a study of T cell repertoires in cytomegalovirus infection. TCRdb ran MiXCR on the reads and lists one entry per CDR3 protein. The data hold roughly 150,000 distinct CDR3 sequences, with 20% to 25% observed a single time. This clonotype was picked up many times. The CDR3 sequence is 14 residues long. In germline, CDR1 is MDHEN, CDR2 SYDVKM. Trimming shortened V by 3 bases and J by 2 bases, and 10 bases separated the two germline ends. The sample was PBMCs. The sequence was obtained from a human donor in good health (CMV status not recorded). Some clones in this sample may be carry-over from other donors' samples. The chain recombines TRBV28 with TRBJ2-5, with a possible D match to TRBD2 (6 bases). CDR3 bases: TGTGCCAGCAGTTTTCGGGGGTTACAAGAGACCCAGTACTTC. Translated, it gives CASSFRGLQETQYF.